Listed below are T cell receptor beta chains from one sample, sequenced in a study of blood T cell repertoires in COVID-19. Measured with immunoSEQ multiplex PCR; TCRdb has only the in-frame clones, and not every one. The sample includes over 100,000 clones, around 84% of them seen just once. The sequencing input was peripheral blood. These receptors all come from a man in his sixties with acute or convalescent COVID-19. Both conserved end residues are part of each CDR3. A D gene is named only where the DNA matches it firmly. The size field is filled for only some rows; it gives once, few, many or a size class.

length	D	J	size	V	CDR3	DNA
12	-	TRBJ1-2	-	TRBV28	CASSSSGSGYTF	TGTGCCAGCAGTTCCAGTGGCTCTGGCTACACCTTC
15	-	TRBJ2-2	-	TRBV2	CASSEARAGTGELFF	TGTGCCAGCAGTGAAGCCAGGGCCGGCACCGGGGAGCTGTTTTTT
18	TRBD2	TRBJ2-1	-	TRBV7-8	CASSLARGREGSYNEQFF	TGTGCCAGCAGCTTAGCCCGGGGGCGGGAGGGCTCCTACAATGAGCAGTTCTTC
15	TRBD1	TRBJ2-5	-	TRBV6-5	CASSYYGTGGETQYF	TGTGCCAGCAGTTACTACGGGACAGGGGGAGAGACCCAGTACTTC
16	TRBD2	TRBJ2-2	few	TRBV7-2	CASSLGLAGNTGELFF	TGTGCCAGCAGCTTAGGACTAGCGGGAAACACCGGGGAGCTGTTTTTT
15	TRBD1	TRBJ1-1	-	TRBV30	CAWSAGGHKNTEAFF	TGTGCCTGGAGTGCAGGGGGGCATAAGAACACTGAAGCTTTCTTT
13	-	TRBJ2-2	few	TRBV19	CASSRPPPGELFF	TGTGCCAGTAGTAGGCCCCCGCCCGGGGAGCTGTTTTTT
14	TRBD1	TRBJ1-2	-	TRBV5-6	CASSRWDRFYGYTF	TGTGCCAGCAGTCGATGGGACAGATTCTATGGCTACACCTTC
17	-	TRBJ1-3	-	TRBV5-1	CASSFQGIGVSGNTIYF	TGCGCCAGCAGCTTTCAGGGGATTGGAGTGTCTGGAAACACCATATATTTT
15	TRBD1	TRBJ1-1	-	TRBV27	CASSLLRQGFTEAFF	TGTGCCAGCAGTTTACTGAGACAGGGGTTCACTGAAGCTTTCTTT
16	TRBD2	TRBJ2-4	-	TRBV25-1	CASSDSLAGGPFPQYF	TGTGCCAGCAGTGATTCTCTAGCGGGAGGGCCGTTTCCGCAGTACTTC
16	-	TRBJ1-3	-	TRBV19	CASSIRGTEPGNTIYF	TGTGCCAGTAGTATCCGCGGAACGGAGCCTGGAAACACCATATATTTT
16	TRBD2	TRBJ2-7	-	TRBV18	CASSPGLAGVSYEQYF	TGTGCCAGCTCACCAGGACTAGCGGGAGTCTCCTACGAGCAGTACTTC